These 26 T cell receptor beta chains were all obtained from the same sample, sequenced in a study of control samples from healthy donors and cancer patients. The data were produced by immunoSEQ multiplex PCR, yet TCRdb's version contains in-frame clones alone and is incomplete. The sample lists about 82,000 clones, around 94% occurring once. Sequencing was performed on blood. All receptors derive from a woman aged 18 to 35 in good health.

V is TRBV7-2 and J is TRBJ1-5, with unresolved D. Germline V gene data show CDR1 as SGHTA and CDR2 as FQGNSA. V lost 1 base to trimming and J lost 3 bases, with 13 bases between them. The CDR3 is made up of 16 amino acids. CDR3 sequence reads: CASSLEASGYNQPQHF. CDR3 nucleotides: TGTGCCAGCAGCTTAGAAGCTTCGGGTTACAATCAGCCCCAGCATTTT.

This chain links TRBV5-5 with TRBJ2-5, with D unclear. This CDR3 contains 13 residues. Germline CDR1 reads SGHKS; CDR2 reads YYEKEE (reference sequence). V was shortened by 5 bases and J by 0 bases, with 8 bases between the two germline ends. This CDR3 is CASSTEYQETQYF. DNA of the CDR3: TGTGCCAGCAGTACAGAGTACCAAGAGACCCAGTACTTC. The complete variable domain, with remaining parts taken from reference TRBV5-5 and TRBJ2-5, reads DAGVTQSPTHLIKTRGQQVTLRCSPISGHKSVSWYQQVLGQGPQFIFQYYEKEERGRGNFPDRFSARQFPNYSSELNVNALLLGDSALYLCASSTEYQETQYFGPGTRLLVL.

This chain uses TRBV10-3 with TRBJ2-7, with TRBD1 identical over 7 bases. The CDR3 spans 14 residues. The ends lost 3 bases at V and 0 bases at J; junction bases unmatched: 2. Germline-derived CDR1 and CDR2 are ENHRY and SYGVKD. The CDR3 here is CAISERDSSYEQYF. The CDR3, as DNA: TGTGCCATCAGTGAACGGGACAGCTCCTACGAGCAGTACTTC.

The genes are TRBV6-1 and TRBJ2-7; perhaps TRBD1 as D (6 bases). This CDR3 has 16 amino acids. Trimming shortened V by 2 bases and J by 2 bases, and 16 bases separated the two germline ends. CDR1 and CDR2 (germline): MNHNS, SASEGT. DNA of the CDR3: TGTGCCAGCAGTGAAACCCCGACAGGACCCACCTACGAGCAGTACTTC. The encoded protein is CASSETPTGPTYEQYF.

This clone was counted once. CDR3 protein: CASKGQGLGSPLHF. Here the CDR3 DNA reads TGTGCCAGCAAGGGGCAGGGGTTGGGTTCACCCCTCCACTTT. V and J are TRBV28 and TRBJ1-6; possible D gene TRBD1, 6 bases. The ends were cut back, 7 bases at V and 9 bases at J, with 16 bases in the middle. The length of the CDR3 is 14 residues. The germline gives CDR1 MDHEN, CDR2 SYDVKM.

The chain uses TRBV7-8 and TRBJ2-5; 8 nucleotides agree with TRBD2. V lost 2 bases, J lost 2 bases, and 13 bases stayed unmatched. CDR1 is SGHVS and CDR2 is FQNEAQ in the germline V gene. The CDR3 spans 18 residues. CDR3 sequence (DNA): TGTGCCAGCAGCTTACGACCCTCCGGGACTAGGGGGCAAGAGACCCAGTACTTC. Encoded protein: CASSLRPSGTRGQETQYF.

The V and J genes are TRBV24-1 and TRBJ2-1; 12 bases are shared with TRBD2. The CDR3 runs to 15 residues. The V segment lost 2 bases and the J segment 10 bases; nucleotides outside the gene matches: 5. Germline V lookup: CDR1 KGHDR, CDR2 SFDVKD. The CDR3 DNA sequence: TGTGCCACCAGTGATTCTAGCGGGGGGGCCTCCGAGCAGTTCTTC. Its protein is CATSDSSGGASEQFF.

Written as DNA, the CDR3 is TGTGCCAGCAGTTCAGGGTGGGGCACTGAAGCTTTCTTT. This codes for CASSSGWGTEAFF. V and J are TRBV6-5 and TRBJ1-1, with a possible D match to TRBD1 (5 bases). The V gene's germline CDR1 is MNHEY and CDR2 SVGAGI. Trimming left V 4 bases short and J 4 bases short, with 10 bases between. CDR3 length equals 13 residues.

The V and J genes are TRBV7-8 and TRBJ2-1; D remains ambiguous. Germline V gene data show CDR1 as SGHVS and CDR2 as FQNEAQ. This CDR3 spans 15 amino acids. V shed 1 base and J shed 8 bases, with 15 bases lying between them. This CDR3 is CASSLDGAVSDEQFF. CDR3 bases: TGTGCCAGCAGCTTAGATGGTGCAGTCAGCGATGAGCAGTTCTTC.

The genes are TRBV11-2 and TRBJ1-6, with 9 nucleotides matching TRBD1. Germline CDR1 and CDR2: SGHAT and FQNNGV. The trim removed 3 bases at V and 6 bases at J, leaving 0 bases unmatched. CDR3 length equals 14 residues. The CDR3 reads CASSLGQGNSPLHF. The CDR3 DNA reads TGTGCCAGCAGCTTGGGACAGGGTAATTCACCCCTCCACTTT.

The chain couples TRBV18 to TRBJ1-1; tentative D call: TRBD1 (5 bases). From germline, CDR1 is KGHSH and CDR2 LQKENI. The CDR3 consists of 14 residues. The germline V and J ends were trimmed by 2 bases and 4 bases, with 11 bases remaining between them. The CDR3 here is CASSPEVGGTEAFF. The CDR3 DNA reads TGTGCCAGCTCACCAGAGGTCGGGGGCACTGAAGCTTTCTTT.

The chain combines TRBV15 with TRBJ2-4; no clear D gene. CDR3 length: 12 residues. V lost 3 bases and J lost 6, with 6 bases in between. Germline assignment: CDR1 LNHNV and CDR2 YYDKDF (reference sequence). CDR3 DNA: TGTGCCACCAGCAGGGCAAGAAACATTCAGTACTTC. Amino acid sequence: CATSRARNIQYF.

The chain has TRBV28 and TRBJ1-5, with a possible D match to TRBD1 (5 bases). This CDR3 contains 16 residues. Germline loops: CDR1 MDHEN, CDR2 SYDVKM. Deletions cut 1 base from V and 3 bases from J, with 13 bases between. This chain's CDR3 is CASSLLGLASNQPQHF. The DNA for the CDR3 is TGTGCCAGCAGTTTATTGGGACTGGCCTCCAATCAGCCCCAGCATTTT.

The V and J genes are TRBV9 and TRBJ1-1; no definite D call. Germline CDR1 is SGDLS and CDR2 is YYNGEE. Trimming left V 0 bases short and J 3 bases short, with 15 bases between. There are 16 residues in the CDR3. CDR3 coding DNA: TGTGCCAGCAGCGTAGAAGTGATGGTCGGGGACACTGAAGCTTTCTTT. Residues: CASSVEVMVGDTEAFF. The full variable domain, rest sourced from reference TRBV9 and TRBJ1-1, is DSGVTQTPKHLITATGQRVTLRCSPRSGDLSVYWYQQSLDQGLQFLIQYYNGEERAKGNILERFSAQQFPDLHSELNLSSLELGDSALYFCASSVEVMVGDTEAFFGQGTRLTVV.

The chain is built from TRBV10-1 and TRBJ1-5; tentatively, D is TRBD1 (6 bases). This CDR3 contains 17 residues. Trimming left V 0 bases short and J 5 bases short, with 17 bases between. Germline CDR1 WNHNN, CDR2 SYGVQD (reference sequence). The CDR3 DNA reads TGCGCCAGCAGTGAGTCGGCAACCCGGACAGTTGATCAGCCCCAGCATTTT. Its translation: CASSESATRTVDQPQHF.

The chain combines TRBV6-2 or TRBV6-3 with TRBJ2-1; the match to TRBD2 covers 13 bases. Germline V CDR1 and CDR2: MNHEY, SVGEGT. CDR3 length equals 16 residues. The V gene end was trimmed by 2 bases and the J gene end by 10 bases; junction bases not matched to a gene: 8. For the CDR3, the DNA is TGTGCCAGCAGTTACGCACTAGCGGGAGGGCCCTCCGAGCAGTTCTTC. This translates into CASSYALAGGPSEQFF.

This chain joins TRBV28 and TRBJ1-2, with 10 positions matching TRBD1. In germline, CDR1 is MDHEN, CDR2 SYDVKM. V gave up 5 bases and J gave up 12 bases; unmatched junction bases: 6. This CDR3 contains 12 residues. The CDR3 sequence is CASSLMTGGNTF. The CDR3 region has the DNA TGTGCCAGCAGTCTGATGACAGGGGGCAACACCTTC.

V usage is TRBV28 and J usage is TRBJ2-5, with 10 bases matching TRBD2. CDR3 size: 16 residues. The ends lost 2 bases at V and 2 bases at J; junction bases unmatched: 5. Germline assignment: CDR1 MDHEN and CDR2 SYDVKM. In DNA, the CDR3 is TGTGCCAGCAGTTTAACGGGACTAGCGCTACAAGAGACCCAGTACTTC. This gives the protein CASSLTGLALQETQYF.

The chain employs TRBV7-3 and TRBJ2-3; 8 bases are shared with TRBD1. Losses at the gene ends were 4 bases for V and 3 bases for J; bases not matched to a gene: 6. Germline lookup yields CDR1 SGHTA and CDR2 FQGTGA. The CDR3 runs to 15 residues. The CDR3 protein is CASSSGQGETDTQYF. CDR3 nucleotide sequence: TGTGCCAGCAGCTCCGGACAGGGTGAAACAGATACGCAGTATTTT. The whole variable domain, remainder taken from reference TRBV7-3 and TRBJ2-3, is GAGVSQTPSNKVTEKGKYVELRCDPISGHTALYWYRQSLGQGPEFLIYFQGTGAADDSGLPNDRFFAVRPEGSVSTLKIQRTERGDSAVYLCASSSGQGETDTQYFGPGTRLTVL.

The V and J genes are TRBV5-1 and TRBJ2-7; no definite D call. Germline CDR1 SGHRS, CDR2 YFSETQ. The CDR3 covers 12 residues. The V end was cut by 0 bases, the J end by 7 bases, with 8 bases between. DNA for the CDR3: TGCGCCAGCAGCTTGGACTTAGGTGAGCAGTACTTC. Protein product: CASSLDLGEQYF.

J is TRBJ2-1 and V is TRBV4-3; 8 nucleotides match TRBD2. The J segment lost 1 base and the V segment lost 1 base, leaving 6 bases of the junction unmatched. Germline values: CDR1 LGHNA, CDR2 YSLEER. The CDR3 consists of 17 residues. In DNA form, the CDR3 reads TGCGCCAGCAGCCAAGGGGGTGTAGCGGGGTCCTACAATGAGCAGTTCTTC. It encodes CASSQGGVAGSYNEQFF.

The V gene is TRBV28, the J gene TRBJ2-7, with TRBD1 matching 11 bases. Germline CDR1 MDHEN, CDR2 SYDVKM. Germline trimming cut 4 bases from V and 11 bases from J; bases unmatched to any gene: 7. The CDR3 has 13 amino acids. This chain's CDR3 is CASSSSPGQGEYF. CDR3 nucleotide sequence: TGTGCCAGCAGTTCCAGTCCGGGACAGGGGGAGTACTTC.

The chain has TRBV5-1 and TRBJ2-5, with D maybe TRBD2 (6 bases). Trimming stripped 3 bases from V and 5 bases from J, with 14 bases between. The CDR3 is 14 amino acids. Germline V lookup: CDR1 SGHRS, CDR2 YFSETQ. CDR3 protein: CASSSGGTQETQYF. DNA for the CDR3: TGCGCCAGCAGCTCAGGAGGGACCCAGGAGACCCAGTACTTC. Together with reference TRBV5-1 and TRBJ2-5, the CDR3 gives the full variable domain: KAGVTQTPRYLIKTRGQQVTLSCSPISGHRSVSWYQQTPGQGLQFLFEYFSETQRNKGNFPGRFSGRQFSNSRSEMNVSTLELGDSALYLCASSSGGTQETQYFGPGTRLLVL.

This chain links TRBV28 with TRBJ1-1; D remains ambiguous. Deletions cut 4 bases from V and 7 bases from J, with 10 bases between. This CDR3 is built from 12 residues. Germline CDR1 reads MDHEN; CDR2 reads SYDVKM. The CDR3 DNA is TGTGCCAGCAGTTCGGACCGGAGTGAAGCTTTCTTT. Protein sequence: CASSSDRSEAFF. The whole variable domain, filled in from reference TRBV28 and TRBJ1-1, reads DVKVTQSSRYLVKRTGEKVFLECVQDMDHENMFWYRQDPGLGLRLIYFSYDVKMKEKGDIPEGYSVSREKKERFSLILESASTNQTSMYLCASSSDRSEAFFGQGTRLTVV.

The V gene is TRBV29-1, the J gene TRBJ2-5, with D perhaps TRBD1 (5 bases). Germline CDR1 reads SQVTM; CDR2 reads ANQGSEA. V gave up 7 bases and J gave up 11 bases, with 17 bases separating them. The CDR3 loop spans 11 amino acids. CDR3 region: CSGWTRTIQYF. The CDR3 DNA sequence: TGCAGCGGCTGGACCCGGACAATTCAGTACTTC.

This CDR3 is CASSYSGGSSYEQYF. As DNA, the CDR3 is TGTGCCAGCAGTTACTCCGGGGGGAGCTCCTACGAGCAGTACTTC. The rearrangement joins TRBV6-6 to TRBJ2-7, with 7 bases lining up with TRBD2. Germline V gene lookup returns CDR1 MNHNY and CDR2 SVGAGI (reference sequence). V lost 0 bases to trimming and J lost 0 bases; unmatched junction nucleotides: 2. The CDR3 runs to 15 residues.